Here is one T cell receptor beta chain with its context. Its antigen is currently unknown. For around ten days, roughly 9 x 10^4 sorted CD4+ cells grew with T cell-depleted PBMCs and CEF. Data came from immunoSEQ multiplex PCR; TCRdb stores just in-frame clones and leaves some out. The data show about 40,000 clones, with under 85% seen just once and about 20% held by the top ten. This sample was taken from a study of CD4 T cells in relation to SARS-CoV-2 and coronaviruses. Germline CDR1 is SGDLS and CDR2 is YYNGEE. The CDR3 contains 17 residues. The junction had 7 bases not matched to a gene; V was cut back by 4 bases and J by 2 bases.

The chain joins TRBV9 to TRBJ2-6; 9 nucleotides match TRBD1. The sequence came from an adult with COVID-19. The sample consisted of memory CD4+ T cells from PBMCs, cultured in vitro. Here the CDR3 reads CASSYDRGEAGANVLTF. The CDR3, as DNA: TGTGCCAGCAGCTACGACAGGGGGGAGGCTGGGGCCAACGTCCTGACTTTC. Drawing the rest from reference TRBV9 and TRBJ2-6, the complete variable domain is DSGVTQTPKHLITATGQRVTLRCSPRSGDLSVYWYQQSLDQGLQFLIQYYNGEERAKGNILERFSAQQFPDLHSELNLSSLELGDSALYFCASSYDRGEAGANVLTFGAGSRLTVL.